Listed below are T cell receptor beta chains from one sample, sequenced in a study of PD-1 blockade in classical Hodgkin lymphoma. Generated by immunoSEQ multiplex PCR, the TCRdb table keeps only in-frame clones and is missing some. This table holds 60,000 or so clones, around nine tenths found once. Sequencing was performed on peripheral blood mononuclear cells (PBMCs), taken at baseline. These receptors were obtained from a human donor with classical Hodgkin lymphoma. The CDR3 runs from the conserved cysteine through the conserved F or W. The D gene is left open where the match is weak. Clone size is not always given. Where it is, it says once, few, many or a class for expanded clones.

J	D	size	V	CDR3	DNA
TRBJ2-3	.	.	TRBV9	CASSVLGTTDTQYF	TGTGCCAGCAGCGTCTTGGGAACCACAGATACGCAGTATTTT
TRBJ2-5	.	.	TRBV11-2	CASSLWGLETQYF	TGTGCCAGCAGCTTGTGGGGACTGGAGACCCAGTACTTC
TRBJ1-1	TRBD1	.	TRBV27	CASRAGQGNFGNTEAFF	TGTGCCTCAAGGGCGGGACAGGGGAATTTTGGGAACACTGAAGCTTTCTTT
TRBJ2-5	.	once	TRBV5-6	CASNQVGVGEETQYF	TGTGCCAGCAACCAAGTGGGGGTTGGGGAAGAGACCCAGTACTTC
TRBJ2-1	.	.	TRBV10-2	CASSEGLQLSYNEQFF	TGCGCCAGCAGTGAGGGACTACAACTCTCCTACAATGAGCAGTTCTTC
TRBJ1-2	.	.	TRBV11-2	CASSLPPGGYGYTF	TGTGCCAGCAGCTTACCCCCAGGCGGATATGGCTACACCTTC
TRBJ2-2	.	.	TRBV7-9	CASSLARAAGELFF	TGTGCCAGCAGCTTAGCCCGGGCCGCCGGGGAGCTGTTTTTT
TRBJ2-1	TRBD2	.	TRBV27	CASSRAGVSYNEQFF	TGTGCCAGCAGCCGAGCGGGAGTCTCCTACAATGAGCAGTTCTTC
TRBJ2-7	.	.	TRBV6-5	CASSYSARSYEQYF	TGTGCCAGCAGTTACTCAGCGCGATCCTACGAGCAGTACTTC
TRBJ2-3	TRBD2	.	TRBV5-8	CASSLSAGGGDTDTQYF	TGTGCCAGCAGCTTGTCTGCGGGAGGAGGAGACACAGATACGCAGTATTTT
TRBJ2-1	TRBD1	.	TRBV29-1	CSVEDLQGTPSYNEQFF	TGCAGCGTTGAAGACCTACAGGGGACCCCCTCCTACAATGAGCAGTTCTTC
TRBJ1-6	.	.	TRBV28	CASSFLQDNSPLHF	TGTGCCAGCAGTTTTTTACAGGATAATTCACCCCTCCACTTT
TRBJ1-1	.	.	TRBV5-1	CASSLAAGNPEAFF	TGCGCCAGCAGCTTGGCCGCGGGTAACCCTGAAGCTTTCTTT
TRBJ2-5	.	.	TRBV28	CASSYGRDLQETQYF	TGTGCCAGCAGTTATGGCCGGGACTTACAAGAGACCCAGTACTTC
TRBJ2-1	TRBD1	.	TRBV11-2	CASSSRTGAYNEQFF	TGTGCCAGCAGCTCACGGACAGGGGCATACAATGAGCAGTTCTTC
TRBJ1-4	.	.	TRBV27	CASSPAGILEKLFF	TGTGCCAGCAGCCCCGCAGGGATTTTGGAAAAACTGTTTTTT
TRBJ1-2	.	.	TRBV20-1	CSGMREDGYTF	TGCAGTGGAATGCGGGAAGATGGCTACACCTTC
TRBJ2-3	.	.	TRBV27	CASSVLATATDTQYF	TGTGCCAGCAGTGTCCTCGCGACAGCCACAGATACGCAGTATTTT
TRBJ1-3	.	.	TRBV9	CASSVEGSSGNTIYF	TGTGCCAGCAGCGTAGAGGGCAGCTCTGGAAACACCATATATTTT
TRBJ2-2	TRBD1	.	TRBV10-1	CASSKIQGAAGELFF	TGCGCCAGCAGTAAAATCCAGGGGGCGGCCGGGGAGCTGTTTTTT
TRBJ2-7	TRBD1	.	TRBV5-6	CASSHSDRVSYEQYF	TGTGCCAGCAGCCACTCGGACAGGGTCTCATACGAGCAGTACTTC
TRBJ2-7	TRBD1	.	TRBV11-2	CASRTGTDEQYF	TGTGCCAGCAGGACCGGGACAGACGAGCAGTACTTC
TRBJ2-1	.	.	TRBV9	CASSEGTGLVMNEQFF	TGTGCCAGCAGCGAGGGGACGGGGCTAGTCATGAATGAGCAGTTCTTC
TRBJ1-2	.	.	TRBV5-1	CASSPDSSSYGYTF	TGCGCCAGCAGCCCGGACAGCAGCAGCTATGGCTACACCTTC
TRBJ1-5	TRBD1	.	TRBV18	CASSPPGTGGNQPQHF	TGTGCCAGCTCACCACCGGGGACAGGAGGTAATCAGCCCCAGCATTTT
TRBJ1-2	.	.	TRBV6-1	CASSEMGFPGYTF	TGTGCCAGCAGTGAAATGGGGTTTCCTGGCTACACCTTC
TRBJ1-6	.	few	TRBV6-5	CASSSRKGGNSPLHF	TGTGCCAGCAGTTCCCGTAAGGGAGGTAATTCACCCCTCCACTTT
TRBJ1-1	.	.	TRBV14	CASSERRGNTEAFF	TGTGCCAGCAGCGAACGAAGGGGTAACACTGAAGCTTTCTTT
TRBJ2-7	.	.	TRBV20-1	CSAGGSYEQYF	TGCAGTGCTGGGGGCTCCTACGAGCAGTACTTC
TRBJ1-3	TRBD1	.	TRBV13	CASRPTGVRNTIYF	TGTGCCAGCAGACCTACAGGGGTTAGAAACACCATATATTTT
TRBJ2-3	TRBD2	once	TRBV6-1	CASSEGTGGTMDTQYF	TGTGCCAGCAGTGAAGGCACGGGAGGGACCATGGATACGCAGTATTTT
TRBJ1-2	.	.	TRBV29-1	CSVAEVTGGYTF	TGCAGCGTTGCGGAGGTGACCGGTGGCTACACCTTC
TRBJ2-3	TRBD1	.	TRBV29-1	CSVERWGTGKADTQYF	TGCAGCGTTGAGCGATGGGGGACAGGGAAGGCAGATACGCAGTATTTT
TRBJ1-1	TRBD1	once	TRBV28	CASSQTGQNTEAFF	TGTGCCAGCAGCCAGACAGGGCAGAACACTGAAGCTTTCTTT
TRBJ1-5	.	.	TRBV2	CASSEVGSSNQPQHF	TGTGCCAGCAGTGAAGTTGGCAGTAGCAATCAGCCCCAGCATTTT
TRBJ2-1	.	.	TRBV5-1	CASSLRTDQGNEQFF	TGCGCCAGCAGCTTGCGGACAGACCAGGGAAATGAGCAGTTCTTC
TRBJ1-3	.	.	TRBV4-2	CASSPSTIPGGYGNTIYF	TGTGCCAGCAGCCCAAGTACCATTCCGGGGGGTTACGGAAACACCATATATTTT
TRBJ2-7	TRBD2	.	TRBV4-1	CASSQGELARPYEQYF	TGCGCCAGCAGCCAGGGGGAACTAGCGAGGCCCTACGAGCAGTACTTC
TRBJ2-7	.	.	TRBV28	CASSLSAVSYEQYF	TGTGCCAGCAGTTTGAGCGCGGTCTCCTACGAGCAGTACTTC